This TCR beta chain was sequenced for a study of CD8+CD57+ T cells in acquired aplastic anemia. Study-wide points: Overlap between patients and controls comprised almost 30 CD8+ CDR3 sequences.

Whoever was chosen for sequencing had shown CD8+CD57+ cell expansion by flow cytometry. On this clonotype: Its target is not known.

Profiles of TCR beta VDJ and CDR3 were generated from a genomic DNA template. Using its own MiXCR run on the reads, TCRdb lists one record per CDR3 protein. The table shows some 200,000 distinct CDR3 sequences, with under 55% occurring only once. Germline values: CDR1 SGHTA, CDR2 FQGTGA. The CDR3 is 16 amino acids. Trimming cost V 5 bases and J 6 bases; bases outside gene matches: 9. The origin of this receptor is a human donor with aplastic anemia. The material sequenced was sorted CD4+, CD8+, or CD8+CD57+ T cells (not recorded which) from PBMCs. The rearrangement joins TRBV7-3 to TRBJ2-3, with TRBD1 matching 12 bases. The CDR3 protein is CASSIAGTGGEDTQYF. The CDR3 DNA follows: TGTGCCAGCAGCATCGCCGGGACAGGGGGCGAGGATACGCAGTATTTT. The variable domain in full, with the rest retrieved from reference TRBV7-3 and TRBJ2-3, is GAGVSQTPSNKVTEKGKYVELRCDPISGHTALYWYRQSLGQGPEFLIYFQGTGAADDSGLPNDRFFAVRPEGSVSTLKIQRTERGDSAVYLCASSIAGTGGEDTQYFGPGTRLTVL.